This entry lists 27 T cell receptor beta chains sequenced from one sample in a study of blood T cells in healthy people across ages. Combining a sample-barcoded 5' primer with a J-beta primer mix, a second PCR ran for about 7 to 12 cycles. Using its own MiXCR run on the 5' RACE reads, TCRdb lists one record per CDR3 protein. The data contain almost 300,000 distinct CDR3 sequences, about 25% of them singletons. Input material: blood. The receptors were sampled from a woman between 70 and 85 years old in good health.

The chain has TRBV4-1 and TRBJ2-2; 8 nucleotides match TRBD1. Germline lookup yields CDR1 MGHRA and CDR2 YSYEKL. The CDR3 contains 18 residues. Unmatched junction bases numbered 9, after V lost 1 base and J lost 2 bases. CDR3 region: CASSQVPLTGDNTGELFF. The CDR3 bases are TGCGCCAGCAGCCAAGTGCCTCTGACAGGGGATAACACCGGGGAGCTGTTTTTT.

This CDR3 reads CSALGPASGRAEQYF. CDR3 coding DNA: TGCAGTGCCCTCGGTCCCGCTAGCGGGAGAGCCGAGCAGTACTTC. This chain uses TRBV20-1 with TRBJ2-7; 10 nucleotides match TRBD2. Germline V lookup: CDR1 DFQATT, CDR2 SNEGSKA (reference sequence). The ends lost 6 bases at V and 6 bases at J; junction bases unmatched: 14. The CDR3 runs to 15 residues.

For this clonotype: A single base separates this from a much larger clone, so it may be a read error. This CDR3 is CASSFPGGGEQYF. The CDR3 bases are TGTGCCAGCAGCTTCCCAGGTGGGGGCGAGCAGTACTTC. The rearrangement links TRBV14 to TRBJ2-5, with D tentatively TRBD1 or TRBD2 (5 bases each). Near its end, the DNA agrees better with TRBJ2-7, so the J call may be wrong. The CDR3 contains 13 residues. Looked up from germline, CDR1 is SGHDN and CDR2 is FVKESK.

The gene calls are TRBV10-3 and TRBJ2-7; 7 bases match TRBD1. This CDR3 contains 15 residues. CDR1 is ENHRY and CDR2 is SYGVKD in the germline V gene. V shed 5 bases, J shed 3 bases, and the junction held 10 bases outside the gene matches. The DNA of the CDR3 is TGTGCCATCAGTTCCCCCGGGACAGCTGACTACGAGCAGTACTTC. Encoded protein: CAISSPGTADYEQYF.

V usage is TRBV29-1 and J usage is TRBJ1-1, with 7 bases aligning to TRBD1. Looked up from germline, CDR1 is SQVTM and CDR2 is ANQGSEA. With 5 bases clipped from V and 7 bases from J, the junction kept 16 bases outside the gene matches. This CDR3 contains 15 residues. CDR3 DNA: TGCAGCGTTCTGGACAGGAGAGGTGGTGAGGGTGAAGCTTTCTTT. Translation gives CSVLDRRGGEGEAFF.

The chain joins TRBV11-2 to TRBJ2-1; perhaps TRBD2 as D (6 bases). Trimming shortened V by 3 bases and J by 0 bases, and 12 bases separated the two germline ends. The CDR3 extends over 16 amino acids. Germline V gene sequence: CDR1 SGHAT, CDR2 FQNNGV. The CDR3 here is CASSFSLGGSYNEQFF. The CDR3 DNA reads as TGTGCCAGCAGCTTCAGCTTGGGGGGCTCCTACAATGAGCAGTTCTTC. Complete variable domain (other parts from reference TRBV11-2 and TRBJ2-1): EAGVAQSPRYKIIEKRQSVAFWCNPISGHATLYWYQQILGQGPKLLIQFQNNGVVDDSQLPKDRFSAERLKGVDSTLKIQPAKLEDSAVYLCASSFSLGGSYNEQFFGPGTRLTVL.

This clonotype has a count of ten or more. The chain uses TRBV10-3 and TRBJ1-4, with 9 positions matching TRBD1. The CDR3 is 15 residues long. V dropped 3 bases and J dropped 5; count of bases not matched to a gene: 4. Germline CDR1 is ENHRY and CDR2 is SYGVKD. The CDR3 DNA follows: TGTGCCATCAGTGATCCGGGACAGGGAAATGAAAAACTGTTTTTT. The encoded protein is CAISDPGQGNEKLFF.

This clonotype came up a few times. CDR3 region: CSARPDRSYQPQHF. Here the CDR3 DNA reads TGCAGTGCTAGACCCGACAGGTCCTATCAGCCCCAGCATTTT. The chain has TRBV20-1 and TRBJ1-5, with a weak D call TRBD1 (6 bases). The CDR3 is 14 residues long. Germline V gene sequence: CDR1 DFQATT, CDR2 SNEGSKA (reference sequence). Trimming removed 2 bases at V and 5 bases at J, with 13 bases between.

This clonotype occurred a few times. The chain carries TRBV3-1 and TRBJ2-5; a weak D match, TRBD2 (6 bases). The closer fit of TRBJ2-7 to the DNA end suggests the J call may be wrong. Germline lookup yields CDR1 LGHDT and CDR2 YNNKEL (reference sequence). This CDR3 is 13 amino acids long. Here the CDR3 DNA reads TGTGCCAGCAGCCAAGGGAGGGTCTACGAGCAGTACTTC. It encodes CASSQGRVYEQYF.

This clonotype has a handful of counts. This chain links TRBV7-9 with TRBJ1-4, with D perhaps matching TRBD1 (5 bases). Trimming took 5 bases from V and 7 from J, leaving 17 bases between them. The CDR3 has 15 residues. Looked up from germline, CDR1 is SEHNR and CDR2 is FQNEAQ (reference sequence). CDR3 loop: CASSPRTRKFEKLFF. CDR3 in DNA: TGTGCCAGCAGCCCCCGGACACGGAAGTTTGAAAAACTGTTTTTT. Full variable domain (rest looked up from reference TRBV7-9 and TRBJ1-4): DTGVSQNPRHKITKRGQNVTFRCDPISEHNRLYWYRQTLGQGPEFLTYFQNEAQLEKSRLLSDRFSAERPKGSFSTLEIQRTEQGDSAMYLCASSPRTRKFEKLFFGSGTQLSVL.

DNA for the CDR3: TGTGCCATCAGTGGGCGGGCTGGGGACATTCAGTACTTC. Translating gives CAISGRAGDIQYF. The chain combines TRBV10-3 with TRBJ2-4; D possibly corresponds to TRBD2 (5 bases). The CDR3 loop spans 13 amino acids. Trimming stripped 4 bases from V and 8 bases from J, with 12 bases between. Germline assignment: CDR1 ENHRY and CDR2 SYGVKD.

The table lists this clonotype with a few counts. One end of the junction is discordant with germline, which a read error may explain. The gene calls are TRBV20-1 and TRBJ2-1, with 8 bases lining up with TRBD2. The germline V gene encodes CDR1 DFQATT and CDR2 SNEGSKA (reference sequence). This CDR3 is built from 15 residues. CDR3 sequence: CSASSGDSSHNEQFF. DNA of the CDR3: TGCAGTGCTAGTAGCGGGGATAGCTCCCACAATGAGCAGTTCTTC.

This chain uses TRBV28 with TRBJ1-5; 7 bases fit TRBD1. Germline lookup yields CDR1 MDHEN and CDR2 SYDVKM. The CDR3 loop spans 15 amino acids. V was pared by 7 bases and J by 0 bases, with 6 bases of the junction left unmatched. CDR3 DNA: TGTGCCAGCACCCAGACAGGGTATAGCAATCAGCCCCAGCATTTT. It is translated as CASTQTGYSNQPQHF.

This clonotype was counted many times. This sequence joins TRBV20-1 and TRBJ2-5, with 7 bases matching TRBD2. From germline, CDR1 is DFQATT and CDR2 SNEGSKA (reference sequence). V was clipped by 3 bases and J by 6 bases; unmatched bases: 10. CDR3 size: 14 residues. CDR3 coding DNA: TGCAGTGCTAGTCCCAGCGGGGCCTCAAAGACCCAGTACTTC. Residues: CSASPSGASKTQYF.

The rearrangement links TRBV12-3 or TRBV12-4 to TRBJ1-4; D is undetermined. V lost 4 bases to trimming and J lost 0 bases, with 6 bases between them. This CDR3 region has 14 residues. The CDR3 region is CASSWSATNEKLFF. CDR3 in DNA: TGTGCCAGCAGTTGGAGTGCAACTAATGAAAAACTGTTTTTT.

The J gene is TRBJ2-5, the V gene TRBV10-3; D unclear. The J call is doubtful: the DNA matches TRBJ2-1 better. The CDR3 spans 13 residues. Germline-derived CDR1 and CDR2 are ENHRY and SYGVKD. The CDR3 sequence: CACTAGVVGEQFF. In DNA form, the CDR3 reads TGTGCCTGTACCGCCGGCGTAGTCGGTGAGCAGTTCTTC.

This sequence joins TRBV20-1 and TRBJ2-7; TRBD1 or TRBD2 may be the D gene (6 bases each). The germline V gene encodes CDR1 DFQATT and CDR2 SNEGSKA (reference sequence). V was shortened by 3 bases and J by 4 bases, with 10 bases between the two germline ends. The CDR3 is 12 amino acids. The CDR3 DNA follows: TGCAGTGCTAGTAGGGGGGATTACGAGCAGTACTTC. Protein: CSASRGDYEQYF.

The chain couples TRBV7-2 to TRBJ2-1; D may correspond to TRBD1 or TRBD2 (5 bases each). Trimming pared 1 base from V and 10 bases from J, leaving 8 bases between. CDR1 and CDR2 from the germline V gene are SGHTA and FQGNSA. The CDR3 contains 12 residues. CDR3 amino acids: CASSLGDGEQFF. CDR3 nucleotides: TGTGCCAGCAGCTTAGGGGACGGGGAGCAGTTCTTC.

The table lists this clonotype with a few counts. Here the CDR3 reads CASSRKQETQYF. For the CDR3, the DNA is TGTGCCAGCAGCCGGAAGCAAGAGACCCAGTACTTC. This chain uses TRBV3-1 with TRBJ2-5, with unresolved D. V was clipped by 4 bases and J by 2 bases, with 5 bases between them. The CDR3 length is 12 residues. Germline CDR1 and CDR2: LGHDT and YNNKEL (reference sequence).

V and J are TRBV7-2 and TRBJ2-3; 8 nucleotides line up with TRBD2. In germline, CDR1 is SGHTA, CDR2 FQGNSA. Germline trimming cut 0 bases from V and 5 bases from J; bases unmatched to any gene: 1. The CDR3 contains 14 residues. CDR3 sequence: CASSLARGVDTQYF. The CDR3 DNA sequence: TGTGCCAGCAGCTTAGCGCGGGGGGTAGATACGCAGTATTTT.

The rearrangement uses TRBV7-2 and TRBJ2-1; 9 nucleotides agree with TRBD2. The junction had 8 bases not matched to a gene; V was cut back by 4 bases and J by 10 bases. The CDR3 contains 14 residues. Germline CDR1 is SGHTA and CDR2 is FQGNSA. The CDR3 loop reads CASSSAGGAWEQFF. CDR3 coding DNA: TGTGCCAGCAGCTCCGCGGGGGGGGCTTGGGAGCAGTTCTTC.

This chain uses TRBV28 with TRBJ1-4; TRBD1 is a possible D gene (5 bases). The length of the CDR3 is 14 residues. Germline V CDR1 and CDR2: MDHEN, SYDVKM. V gave up 4 bases and J gave up 4 bases, with 10 bases separating them. Here the CDR3 reads CASSSPGRNEKLFF. The CDR3 DNA follows: TGTGCCAGCAGTTCCCCAGGGCGTAATGAAAAACTGTTTTTT.

The sample holds a few counts of this clonotype. This chain uses TRBV11-2 with TRBJ2-5; TRBD2 is a possible D gene (6 bases). V was clipped by 5 bases and J by 2 bases, with 18 bases between them. The V gene's germline CDR1 is SGHAT and CDR2 FQNNGV. The CDR3 covers 16 residues. This CDR3 is CASSLRLGFEQETQYF. The CDR3, as DNA: TGTGCCAGCAGCCTAAGACTAGGGTTCGAGCAAGAGACCCAGTACTTC.

The chain combines TRBV2 with TRBJ2-3; the D is unclear. CDR3 length: 16 residues. The V end was cut by 2 bases, the J end by 0 bases, with 12 bases between. Germline V gene lookup returns CDR1 SNHLY and CDR2 FYNNEI. DNA for the CDR3: TGTGCCAGCAGTGAAAGAAGAAGAGTTAGCACAGATACGCAGTATTTT. It translates to CASSERRRVSTDTQYF.

The rearrangement uses TRBV7-9 and TRBJ2-1; the D gene is possibly TRBD2 (5 bases). TRBJ2-7 matches the DNA end more closely, so the J call is doubtful. CDR3 length: 13 residues. In germline, CDR1 is SEHNR, CDR2 FQNEAQ (reference sequence). The chain's CDR3 is CASSLAGSGEQYF. CDR3 nucleotides: TGTGCCAGCAGCTTAGCGGGGAGCGGAGAGCAGTACTTC.

This clonotype has at least ten counts. The rearrangement links TRBV14 to TRBJ2-5; possible D gene TRBD1, 6 bases. Germline V CDR1 and CDR2: SGHDN, FVKESK. V lost 6 bases and J 1 base, leaving 9 bases between the germline ends. This CDR3 is built from 13 residues. The CDR3 here is CASSRTVQETQYF. The CDR3 DNA follows: TGTGCCAGCAGTCGGACAGTCCAAGAGACCCAGTACTTC.

This clonotype was observed a few times. The chain joins TRBV20-1 to TRBJ2-5; 7 nucleotides line up with TRBD2. TRBJ2-1 explains the end of the DNA better; the J call may be wrong. Germline V CDR1 and CDR2: DFQATT, SNEGSKA (reference sequence). CDR3 length: 14 residues. As DNA, the CDR3 is TGCAGTGCTAGTTTGGGCGGGAGTTACAATGAGCAGTTCTTC. Protein: CSASLGGSYNEQFF.